This T cell receptor (beta chain) originates from a study of blood T cell repertoires in COVID-19. About the research overall: T cells, B-cell-depleted T cells, or PBMCs supplied cDNA or gDNA.

The method was immunoSEQ multiplex PCR; TCRdb's version includes in-frame clones alone and lacks a portion of them. The table has 89,000 or so clones, 85% seen once. The source is an older man with acute or convalescent COVID-19. Sequencing input: peripheral blood.

The CDR3 coding sequence is TGTGCCAGCAGCTCCAGACAGGGAGAGGAGACCCAGTACTTC. The encoded protein is CASSSRQGEETQYF. The chain combines TRBV11-3 with TRBJ2-5, with 7 bases fitting TRBD1. V lost 4 bases to trimming and J lost 5 bases; unmatched junction nucleotides: 7. Germline-derived CDR1 and CDR2 are SGHNT and YENEEA. CDR3 length: 14 amino acids.